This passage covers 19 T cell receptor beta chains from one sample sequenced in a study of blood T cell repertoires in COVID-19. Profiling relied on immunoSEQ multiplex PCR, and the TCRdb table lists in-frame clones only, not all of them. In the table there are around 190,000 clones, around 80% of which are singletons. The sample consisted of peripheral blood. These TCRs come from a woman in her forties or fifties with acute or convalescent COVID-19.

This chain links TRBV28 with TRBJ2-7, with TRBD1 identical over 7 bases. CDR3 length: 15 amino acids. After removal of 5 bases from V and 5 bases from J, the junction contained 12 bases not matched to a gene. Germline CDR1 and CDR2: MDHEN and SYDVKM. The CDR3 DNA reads TGTGCCAGCAGTAAAGGGGACAGTGGCATAAACGAGCAGTACTTC. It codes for CASSKGDSGINEQYF.

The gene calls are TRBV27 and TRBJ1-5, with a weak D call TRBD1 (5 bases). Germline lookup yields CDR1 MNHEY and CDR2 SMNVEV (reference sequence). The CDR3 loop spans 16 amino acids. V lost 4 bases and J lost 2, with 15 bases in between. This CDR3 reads CASSSGTRGRNQPQHF. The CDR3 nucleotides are TGTGCCAGCAGTTCCGGGACTAGGGGTCGCAATCAGCCCCAGCATTTT.

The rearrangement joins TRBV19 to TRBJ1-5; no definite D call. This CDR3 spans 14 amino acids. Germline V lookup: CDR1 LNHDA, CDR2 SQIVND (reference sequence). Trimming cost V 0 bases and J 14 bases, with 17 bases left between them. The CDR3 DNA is TGTGCCAGTAGTATAGATCGGACTGCTTCCCGAGAGCATTTT. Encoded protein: CASSIDRTASREHF.

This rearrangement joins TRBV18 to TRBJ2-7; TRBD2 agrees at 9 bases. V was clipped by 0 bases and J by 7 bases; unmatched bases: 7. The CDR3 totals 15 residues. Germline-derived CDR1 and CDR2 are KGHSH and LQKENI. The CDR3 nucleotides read TGTGCCAGCTCACCACCGGGGACTAGCTTAATAGAGCAGTACTTC. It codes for CASSPPGTSLIEQYF.

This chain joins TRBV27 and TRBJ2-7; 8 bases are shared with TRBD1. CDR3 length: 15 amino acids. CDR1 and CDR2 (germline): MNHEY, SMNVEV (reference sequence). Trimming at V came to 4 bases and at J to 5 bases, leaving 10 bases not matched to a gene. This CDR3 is CASSSSRTGTNEQYF. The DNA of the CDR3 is TGTGCCAGCAGTTCCTCCCGGACAGGGACGAACGAGCAGTACTTC.

In DNA form, the CDR3 reads TGTGCCAGTAGTCCCTACCCCGGGACAGGGCTGCCTCAGCCCCAGCATTTT. Its translation: CASSPYPGTGLPQPQHF. The chain couples TRBV19 to TRBJ1-5, with 9 bases matching TRBD1. The CDR3 is 17 amino acids. J gave up 6 bases and V 5 bases, and 14 bases lay outside the gene matches. Germline V gene sequence: CDR1 LNHDA, CDR2 SQIVND (reference sequence).

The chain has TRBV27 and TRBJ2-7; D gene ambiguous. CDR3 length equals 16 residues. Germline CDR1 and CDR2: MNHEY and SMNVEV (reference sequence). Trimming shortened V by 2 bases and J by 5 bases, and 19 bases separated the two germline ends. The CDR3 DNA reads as TGTGCCAGCAGTTTAAACTTAGCTCTCAAAGGAGACGAGCAGTACTTC. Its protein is CASSLNLALKGDEQYF.

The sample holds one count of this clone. The CDR3 region is CASSAQGPASQHF. Written as DNA, the CDR3 is TGTGCCAGTAGTGCACAGGGGCCCGCGTCCCAGCATTTT. The chain combines TRBV19 with TRBJ1-5, with TRBD1 identical over 7 bases. Per the germline V gene, CDR1 is LNHDA and CDR2 is SQIVND (reference sequence). V gave up 5 bases and J gave up 11 bases; unmatched junction bases: 9. The CDR3 runs 13 residues.

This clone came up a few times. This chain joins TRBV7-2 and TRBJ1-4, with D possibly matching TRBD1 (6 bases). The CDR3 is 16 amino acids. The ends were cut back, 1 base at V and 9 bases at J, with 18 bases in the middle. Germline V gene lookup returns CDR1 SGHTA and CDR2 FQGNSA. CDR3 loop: CASSLGAQGFPKKLFF. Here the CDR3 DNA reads TGTGCCAGCAGCTTAGGGGCACAGGGTTTCCCCAAAAAACTGTTTTTT.

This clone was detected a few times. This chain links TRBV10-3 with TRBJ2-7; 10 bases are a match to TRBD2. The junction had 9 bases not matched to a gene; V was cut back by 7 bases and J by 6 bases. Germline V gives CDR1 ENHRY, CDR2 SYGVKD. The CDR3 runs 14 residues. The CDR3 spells CAINVAGGSTEQYF. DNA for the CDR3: TGTGCCATCAACGTAGCGGGAGGCTCAACCGAGCAGTACTTC.

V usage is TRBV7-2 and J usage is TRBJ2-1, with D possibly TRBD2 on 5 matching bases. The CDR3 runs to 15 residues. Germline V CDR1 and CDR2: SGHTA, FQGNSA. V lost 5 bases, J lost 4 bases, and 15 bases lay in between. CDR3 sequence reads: CASSASGRIYNEQFF. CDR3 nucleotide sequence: TGTGCCAGCAGCGCAAGCGGACGGATTTACAATGAGCAGTTCTTC.

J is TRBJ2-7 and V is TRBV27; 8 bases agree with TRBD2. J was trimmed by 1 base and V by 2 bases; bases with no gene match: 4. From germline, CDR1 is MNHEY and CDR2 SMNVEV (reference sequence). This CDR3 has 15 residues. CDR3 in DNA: TGTGCCAGCAGTTTAACGGCTAGCGGGTCCTACGAGCAGTACTTC. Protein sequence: CASSLTASGSYEQYF.

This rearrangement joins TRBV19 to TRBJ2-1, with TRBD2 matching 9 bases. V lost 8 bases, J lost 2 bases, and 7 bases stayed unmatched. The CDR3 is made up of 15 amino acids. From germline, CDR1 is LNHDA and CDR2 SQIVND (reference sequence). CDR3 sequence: CASGGGRGTYNEQFF. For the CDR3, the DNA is TGTGCCAGTGGGGGCGGGAGGGGTACCTACAATGAGCAGTTCTTC.

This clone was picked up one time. The CDR3 DNA reads TGTGCCAGCAAGGCGGGCGGGCCCGCAGATACGCAGTATTTT. Translating gives CASKAGGPADTQYF. This chain links TRBV2 with TRBJ2-3; maybe TRBD2 (5 bases). V lost 7 bases to trimming and J lost 4 bases, with 15 bases between them. This CDR3 comprises 14 residues. Germline values: CDR1 SNHLY, CDR2 FYNNEI.

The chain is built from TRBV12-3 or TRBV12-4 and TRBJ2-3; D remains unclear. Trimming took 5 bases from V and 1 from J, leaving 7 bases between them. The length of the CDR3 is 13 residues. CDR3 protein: CASSTTGTDTQYF. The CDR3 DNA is TGTGCCAGCAGTACAACAGGCACAGATACGCAGTATTTT.

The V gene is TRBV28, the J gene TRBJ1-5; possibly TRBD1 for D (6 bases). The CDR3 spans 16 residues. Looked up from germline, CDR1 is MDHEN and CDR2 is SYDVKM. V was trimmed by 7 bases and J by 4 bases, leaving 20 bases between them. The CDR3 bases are TGTGCCAGCATCCTAGGGGGAATTGGCAGTAATCAGCCCCAGCATTTT. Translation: CASILGGIGSNQPQHF.

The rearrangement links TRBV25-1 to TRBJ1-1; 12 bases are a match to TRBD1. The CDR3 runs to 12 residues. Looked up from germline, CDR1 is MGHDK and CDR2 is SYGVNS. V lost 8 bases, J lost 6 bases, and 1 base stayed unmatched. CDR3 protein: CASGDRGPEAFF. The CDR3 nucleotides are TGTGCCAGCGGGGACAGGGGGCCTGAAGCTTTCTTT.

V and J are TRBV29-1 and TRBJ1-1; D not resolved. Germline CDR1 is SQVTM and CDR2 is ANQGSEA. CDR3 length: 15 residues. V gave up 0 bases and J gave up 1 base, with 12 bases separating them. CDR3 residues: CSVEDPWGANTEAFF. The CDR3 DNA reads TGCAGCGTTGAAGATCCTTGGGGAGCGAACACTGAAGCTTTCTTT. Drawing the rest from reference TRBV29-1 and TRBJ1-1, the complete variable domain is SAVISQKPSRDICQRGTSLTIQCQVDSQVTMMFWYRQQPGQSLTLIATANQGSEATYESGFVIDKFPISRPNLTFSTLTVSNMSPEDSSIYLCSVEDPWGANTEAFFGQGTRLTVV.

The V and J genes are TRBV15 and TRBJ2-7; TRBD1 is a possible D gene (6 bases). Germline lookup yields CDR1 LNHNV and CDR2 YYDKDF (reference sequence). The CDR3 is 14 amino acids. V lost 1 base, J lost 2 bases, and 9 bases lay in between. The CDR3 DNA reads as TGTGCCACCAGCAGAGCAACAGGGACCTACGAGCAGTACTTC. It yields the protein CATSRATGTYEQYF.